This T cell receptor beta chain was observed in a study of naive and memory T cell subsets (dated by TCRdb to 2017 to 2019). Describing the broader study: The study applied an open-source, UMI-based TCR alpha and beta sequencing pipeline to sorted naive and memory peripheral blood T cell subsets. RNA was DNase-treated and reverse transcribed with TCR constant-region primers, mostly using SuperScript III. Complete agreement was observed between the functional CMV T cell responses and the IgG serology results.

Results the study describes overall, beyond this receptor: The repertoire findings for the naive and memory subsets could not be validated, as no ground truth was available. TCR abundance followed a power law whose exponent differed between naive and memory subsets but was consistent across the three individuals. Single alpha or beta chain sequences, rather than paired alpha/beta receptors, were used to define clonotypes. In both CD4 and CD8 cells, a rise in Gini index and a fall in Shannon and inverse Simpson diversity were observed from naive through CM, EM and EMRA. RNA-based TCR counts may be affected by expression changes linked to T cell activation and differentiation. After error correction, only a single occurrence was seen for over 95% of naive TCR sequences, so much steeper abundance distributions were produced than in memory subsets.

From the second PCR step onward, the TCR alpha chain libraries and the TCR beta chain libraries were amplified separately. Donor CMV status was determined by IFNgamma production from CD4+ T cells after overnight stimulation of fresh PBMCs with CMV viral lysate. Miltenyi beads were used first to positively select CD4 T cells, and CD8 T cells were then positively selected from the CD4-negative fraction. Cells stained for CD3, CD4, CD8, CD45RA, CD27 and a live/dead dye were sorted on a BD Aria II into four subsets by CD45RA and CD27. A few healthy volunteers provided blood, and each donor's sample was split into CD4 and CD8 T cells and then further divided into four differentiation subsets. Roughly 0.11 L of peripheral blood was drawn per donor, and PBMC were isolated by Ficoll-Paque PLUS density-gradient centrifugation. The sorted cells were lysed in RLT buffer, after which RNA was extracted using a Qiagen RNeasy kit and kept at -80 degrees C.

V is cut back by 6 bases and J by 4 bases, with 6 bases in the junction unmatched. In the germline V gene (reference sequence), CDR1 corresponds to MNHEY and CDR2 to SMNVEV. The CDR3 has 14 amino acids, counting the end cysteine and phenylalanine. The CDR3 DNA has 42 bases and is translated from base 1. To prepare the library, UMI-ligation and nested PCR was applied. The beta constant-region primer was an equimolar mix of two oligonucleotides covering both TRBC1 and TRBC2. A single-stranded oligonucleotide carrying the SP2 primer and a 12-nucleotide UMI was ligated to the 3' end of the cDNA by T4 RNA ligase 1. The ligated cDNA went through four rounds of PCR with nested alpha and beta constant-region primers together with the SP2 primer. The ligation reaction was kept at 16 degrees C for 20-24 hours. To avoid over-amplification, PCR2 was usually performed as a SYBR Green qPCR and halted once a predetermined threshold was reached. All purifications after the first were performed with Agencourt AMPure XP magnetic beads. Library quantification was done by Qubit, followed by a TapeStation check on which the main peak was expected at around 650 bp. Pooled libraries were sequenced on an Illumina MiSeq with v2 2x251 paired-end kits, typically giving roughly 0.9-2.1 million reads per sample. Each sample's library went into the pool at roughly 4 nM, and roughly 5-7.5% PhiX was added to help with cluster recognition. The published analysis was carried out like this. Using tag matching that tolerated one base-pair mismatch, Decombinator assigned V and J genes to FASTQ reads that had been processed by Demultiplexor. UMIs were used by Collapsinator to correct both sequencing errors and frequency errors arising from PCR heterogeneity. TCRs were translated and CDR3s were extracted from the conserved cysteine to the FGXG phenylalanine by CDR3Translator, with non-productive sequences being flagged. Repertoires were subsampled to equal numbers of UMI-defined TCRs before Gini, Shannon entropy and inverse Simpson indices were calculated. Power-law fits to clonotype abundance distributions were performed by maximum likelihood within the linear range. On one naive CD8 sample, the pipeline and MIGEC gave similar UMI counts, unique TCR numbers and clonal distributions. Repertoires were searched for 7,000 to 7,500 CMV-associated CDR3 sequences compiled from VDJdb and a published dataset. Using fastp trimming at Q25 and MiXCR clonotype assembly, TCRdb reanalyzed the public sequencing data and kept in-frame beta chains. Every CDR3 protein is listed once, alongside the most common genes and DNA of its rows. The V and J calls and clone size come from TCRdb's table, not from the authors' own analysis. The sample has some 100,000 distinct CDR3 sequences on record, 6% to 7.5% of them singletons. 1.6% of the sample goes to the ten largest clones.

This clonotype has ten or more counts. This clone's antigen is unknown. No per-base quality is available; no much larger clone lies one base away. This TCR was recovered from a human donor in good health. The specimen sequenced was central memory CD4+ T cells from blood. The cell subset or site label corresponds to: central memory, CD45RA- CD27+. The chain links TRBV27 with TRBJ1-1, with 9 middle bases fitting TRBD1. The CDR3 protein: CASSTGQGTTEAFF. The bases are TGTGCCAGCAGCACTGGACAGGGGACCACTGAAGCTTTCTTT.